This T cell receptor (beta chain) was recorded in a study of post-analysis software for immune sequencing data. Sequencing libraries made from TCR beta cDNA carried unique molecular identifiers. Out of 1 to 10 million T cells, roughly 0.5 million cDNA molecules were generated. TCRdb ran MiXCR on the PCR reads and lists one entry per CDR3 protein. The sample contains about 800,000 distinct CDR3 sequences, roughly 30% of which appear only once. Study conclusions and caveats: The five TRBV segments detected at higher frequency in patients than in controls included TRBV5-6, TRBV5-1 and TRBV20-1. Diversity measured as normalized Chao1 was significantly lower in multiple sclerosis patients than in controls.

This clonotype was seen a few times. No antigen is known for it. The CDR3 contains 18 residues. V shed 0 bases, J shed 0 bases, and the junction held 7 bases outside the gene matches. In germline, CDR1 is MNHEY, CDR2 SVGAGI. Material for sequencing was blood. V gene TRBV6-5 combines with J gene TRBJ2-4; TRBD2 agrees at 8 bases. This receptor was identified in a girl under 18 with multiple sclerosis. CDR3 residues: CASSYSAVAGLAKNIQYF. DNA of the CDR3: TGTGCCAGCAGTTACTCAGCTGTAGCGGGACTAGCCAAAAACATTCAGTACTTC.